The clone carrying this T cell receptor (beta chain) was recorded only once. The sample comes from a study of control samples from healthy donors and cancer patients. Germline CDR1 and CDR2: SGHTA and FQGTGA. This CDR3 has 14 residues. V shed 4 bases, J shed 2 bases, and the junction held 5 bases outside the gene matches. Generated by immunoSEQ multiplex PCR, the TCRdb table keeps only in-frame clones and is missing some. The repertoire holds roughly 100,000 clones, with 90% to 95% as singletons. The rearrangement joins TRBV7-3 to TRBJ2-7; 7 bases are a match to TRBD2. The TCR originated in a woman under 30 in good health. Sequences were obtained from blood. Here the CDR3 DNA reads TGTGCCAGCAGCTACAAAGCGGGACCCTACGAGCAGTACTTC. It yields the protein CASSYKAGPYEQYF. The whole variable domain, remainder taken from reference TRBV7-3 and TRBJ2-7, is GAGVSQTPSNKVTEKGKYVELRCDPISGHTALYWYRQSLGQGPEFLIYFQGTGAADDSGLPNDRFFAVRPEGSVSTLKIQRTERGDSAVYLCASSYKAGPYEQYFGPGTRLTVT.